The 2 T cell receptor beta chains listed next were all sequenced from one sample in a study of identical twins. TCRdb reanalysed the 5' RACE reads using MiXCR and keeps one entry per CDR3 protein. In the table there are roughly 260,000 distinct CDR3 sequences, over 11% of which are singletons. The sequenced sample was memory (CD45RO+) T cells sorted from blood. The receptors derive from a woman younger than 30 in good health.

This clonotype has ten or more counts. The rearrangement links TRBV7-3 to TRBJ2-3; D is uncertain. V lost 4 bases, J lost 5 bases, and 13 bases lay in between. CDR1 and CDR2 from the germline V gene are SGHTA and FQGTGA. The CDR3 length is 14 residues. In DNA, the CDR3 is TGTGCCAGCAGCTCAACAGCCGACGGAGATACGCAGTATTTT. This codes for CASSSTADGDTQYF.

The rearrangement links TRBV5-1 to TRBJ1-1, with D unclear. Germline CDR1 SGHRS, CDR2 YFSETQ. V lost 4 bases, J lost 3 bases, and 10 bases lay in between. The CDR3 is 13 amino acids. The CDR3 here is CASSLPRDTEAFF. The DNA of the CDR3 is TGCGCCAGCAGCCTCCCTCGGGACACTGAAGCTTTCTTT. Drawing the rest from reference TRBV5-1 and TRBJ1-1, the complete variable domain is KAGVTQTPRYLIKTRGQQVTLSCSPISGHRSVSWYQQTPGQGLQFLFEYFSETQRNKGNFPGRFSGRQFSNSRSEMNVSTLELGDSALYLCASSLPRDTEAFFGQGTRLTVV.